These T cell receptor beta chains were read from a single sample in a study of T cell responses to AZD1222 COVID-19 vaccine. Measured with immunoSEQ multiplex PCR; TCRdb has only the in-frame clones, and not every one. The repertoire includes roughly 110,000 clones, 92% of them detected once, and approximately 9.3% sits in the top ten. Material: peripheral blood, obtained 28 days after the second AZD1222 dose. All receptors come from an adult who received the AZD1222 COVID-19 vaccine. CDR3s include the opening cysteine and the closing phenylalanine or tryptophan. Each record gives: V gene, clone size, D gene, J gene, CDR3 DNA, CDR3 protein. D genes are given only for firm matches. Size is omitted from some rows. Given values are once, few, many or a class for expanded clones.

>TRBV28|NA|NA|TRBJ2-7
TGTGCCAGCACCTTCCGGGGGGAGCAGTACTTC
CASTFRGEQYF
>TRBV7-9|NA|NA|TRBJ1-3
TGTGCCAGCAATGGAGGGACTGGAAACACCATATATTTT
CASNGGTGNTIYF
>TRBV19|NA|TRBD1|TRBJ1-1
TGTGCCAGTAGTATCGCTGGACAGGGGGCTGAAGCTTTCTTT
CASSIAGQGAEAFF
>TRBV27|once|NA|TRBJ2-3
TGTGCCAGCGCGGATTTCACAGATACGCAGTATTTT
CASADFTDTQYF
>TRBV12-3/TRBV12-4|NA|NA|TRBJ2-3
TGTGCCAGCAGCCGTAGCACAGATACGCAGTATTTT
CASSRSTDTQYF
>TRBV18|NA|NA|TRBJ2-3
TGTGCCAGCTCACCAGAGTCAGATACGCAGTATTTT
CASSPESDTQYF
>TRBV30|NA|NA|TRBJ1-3
TGTGCCTGGGAGACGGATTCCCGGATCTCTGGAAACACCATATATTTT
CAWETDSRISGNTIYF
>TRBV9|NA|NA|TRBJ1-4
TGTGCCAGCAGCGTAGGCAGACTAAATGAAAAACTGTTTTTT
CASSVGRLNEKLFF
>TRBV30|NA|NA|TRBJ1-4
TGTGCCTGGAGTGTTACTAGTAGCGAAAAACTGTTTTTT
CAWSVTSSEKLFF
>TRBV19|NA|TRBD2|TRBJ2-1
TGTGCCAGTAGTATAGACGGACTAGCGAGGTACAATGAGCAGTTCTTC
CASSIDGLARYNEQFF
>TRBV5-1|NA|TRBD2|TRBJ2-2
TGCGCCAGCAGCTTGGAGCGGGGGACCGGGGAGCTGTTTTTT
CASSLERGTGELFF
>TRBV18|NA|TRBD1|TRBJ1-2
TGTGCCAGCTCACCAGTCGACAGGGGAGGAGGCTACACCTTC
CASSPVDRGGGYTF
>TRBV15|NA|NA|TRBJ1-5
TGTGCCACCAGCTCACCGACGACAGTACTGTACGGTCAGCCCCAGCATTTT
CATSSPTTVLYGQPQHF
>TRBV5-1|NA|NA|TRBJ1-3
TGCGCCAGCAGCTTACCGACCACAGGGAAATCTGGAAACACCATATATTTT
CASSLPTTGKSGNTIYF
>TRBV5-8|NA|TRBD1|TRBJ2-4
TGTGCCAGCAGCTTGGGGGGACAGCCTCAGTTCCTTATTCAGTACTTC
CASSLGGQPQFLIQYF
>TRBV29-1|NA|NA|TRBJ2-5
TGCAGCGTTGTTGTCGGCGGTGAGACCCAGTACTTC
CSVVVGGETQYF
>TRBV30|NA|TRBD2|TRBJ2-7
TGTGCCTGGAGTGTACGGCTAGCGGGATCGTCCGAGCAGTACTTC
CAWSVRLAGSSEQYF
>TRBV6-5|NA|NA|TRBJ1-1
TGTGCCAGCAGCGACATTGGGGCGGGAGCTTTCTTT
CASSDIGAGAFF
>TRBV27|NA|TRBD1|TRBJ1-2
TGTGCCACCCAAGGGGGCGGCTATGGCTACACCTTC
CATQGGGYGYTF
>TRBV7-9|NA|NA|TRBJ1-4
TGTGCCAGCAGTAGCTCCGGGGTCTCTAATGAAAAACTGTTTTTT
CASSSSGVSNEKLFF
>TRBV3-1/TRBV3-2|NA|NA|TRBJ1-3
TGTGCCAGCAGCCAAGAAGGGGGTTGGTCTGGAAACACCATATATTTT
CASSQEGGWSGNTIYF
>TRBV4-1|few|NA|TRBJ1-2
TGCGCCAGCAGCCAAACCTCGCTGACGGTCTATGGCTACACCTTC
CASSQTSLTVYGYTF
>TRBV10-3|once|NA|TRBJ2-2
TGTGCCATCAGTGAGGTGGGAGCGAACACCGGGGAGCTGTTTTTT
CAISEVGANTGELFF
>TRBV6-5|NA|NA|TRBJ1-1
TGTGCCAGCAGAGAGACACTAAACACTGAAGCTTTCTTT
CASRETLNTEAFF
>TRBV12-2|NA|NA|TRBJ1-3
TGTGCAAGTCGCTTTTCCGGGACAGCCTCTGGAAACACCATATATTTT
CASRFSGTASGNTIYF
>TRBV7-6|NA|TRBD2|TRBJ2-4
TGTGCCAGCAGCGATCAGCGGGGGGCCTCCAAAAACATTCAGTACTTC
CASSDQRGASKNIQYF
>TRBV19|NA|TRBD1|TRBJ1-5
TGTGCCAGTAAAACAGGGGTGGGACAGCCCCAGCATTTT
CASKTGVGQPQHF
>TRBV19|NA|NA|TRBJ2-1
TGTGCCAGTAGTATCCGTAATGAGCAGTTCTTC
CASSIRNEQFF
>TRBV2|NA|NA|TRBJ1-5
TGTGCCAGCAGTGGAGCAGCTTATAGCAATCAGCCCCAGCATTTT
CASSGAAYSNQPQHF
>TRBV19|NA|NA|TRBJ1-1
TGTGCCAGTAAGGTCTTCAGCGACACTGAAGCTTTCTTT
CASKVFSDTEAFF
>TRBV11-2|NA|NA|TRBJ2-7
TGTGCCAGCAGCTTAGTTCCTCAGGGCGTCTCCTACGAGCAGTACTTC
CASSLVPQGVSYEQYF
>TRBV4-3|NA|NA|TRBJ1-2
TGCGCCAGCAGCCAAGAAACGACAGGTGTCTATGGCTACACCTTC
CASSQETTGVYGYTF
>TRBV28|NA|NA|TRBJ1-1
TGTGCCAGCAGTTTATGGGTGAGCACTGAAGCTTTCTTT
CASSLWVSTEAFF
>TRBV19|NA|NA|TRBJ1-4
TGTGCCAGTAGTATTTTGGGAAAACTGTTTTTT
CASSILGKLFF
>TRBV5-1|NA|NA|TRBJ1-1
TGCGCCAGCAGCTTGACAGGGAACACTGAAGCTTTCTTT
CASSLTGNTEAFF
>TRBV6-5|once|TRBD2|TRBJ2-7
TGTGCCAGCAGCTCTAGCGGGCCCTACGAGCAGTACTTC
CASSSSGPYEQYF
>TRBV19|NA|NA|TRBJ1-5
TGTGCCAGTAGTATCTCCAATAGCCGTTATAGCAATCAGCCCCAGCATTTT
CASSISNSRYSNQPQHF
>TRBV7-2|NA|NA|TRBJ2-1
TGTGCCAGCAGCTTAGAAGGGGGACCCTACAATGAGCAGTTCTTC
CASSLEGGPYNEQFF
>TRBV2|NA|NA|TRBJ1-4
TGTGCCAGCAGTGAAAGGGTAGAGAATGAAAAACTGTTTTTT
CASSERVENEKLFF
>TRBV15|NA|NA|TRBJ1-2
TGTGCCACCAGCAGAGGACTCGACAGATATGGCTACACCTTC
CATSRGLDRYGYTF
>TRBV7-2|NA|NA|TRBJ1-1
TGTGCCAGCAGCCCACAGCCCGGGGTCTTGGACACTGAAGCTTTCTTT
CASSPQPGVLDTEAFF